A single T cell receptor (beta chain) is shown here with its context. Sequencing was performed with immunoSEQ multiplex PCR; in TCRdb, only in-frame clones are kept and a portion is missing. This table holds about 140,000 clones, approximately 90% found once. The data stem from a study of blood T cell repertoires in COVID-19. Overall study context: Italy, Spain and the United States were the sources of the convalescent and acute COVID-19 samples.

Between the trimmed V and J ends, which lost 4 bases and 0 bases, there was a span of 10 bases. Germline lookup yields CDR1 LGHNA and CDR2 YNFKEQ. This CDR3 region has 15 residues. The TCR comes from an elderly woman with acute or convalescent COVID-19. V gene TRBV4-2 combines with J gene TRBJ1-3; a possible D gene is TRBD1 (5 bases). Sequences were obtained from peripheral blood. The CDR3 nucleotides are TGTGCCAGCAGCCCCCCGACAGCCTCTGGAAACACCATATATTTT. Its protein is CASSPPTASGNTIYF.